The 28 T cell receptor beta chains presented below share a single source sample, sequenced in a study of T cell responses to AZD1222 COVID-19 vaccine. The method was immunoSEQ multiplex PCR; TCRdb's version includes in-frame clones alone and lacks a portion of them. The sample shows over 150,000 clones, roughly 92% of them seen only once. The source was peripheral blood, collected 28 days after the second AZD1222 dose. The receptors derive from an adult who received the AZD1222 COVID-19 vaccine.

CDR3 sequence reads: CASSKAGSTIYF. The CDR3 region has the DNA TGTGCCAGCAGCAAAGCAGGTAGCACCATATATTTT. This chain connects TRBV21-1 to TRBJ1-3. TRBV21-1 is listed as a pseudogene. CDR3 size: 12 residues.

This chain uses TRBV5-6 with TRBJ1-6; maybe TRBD1 (6 bases). Germline V gene lookup returns CDR1 SGHDT and CDR2 YYEEEE. The V end was cut by 3 bases, the J end by 10 bases, with 14 bases between. The CDR3 runs to 14 residues. DNA for the CDR3: TGTGCCAGCAGCTCACGGGACACCTACTCACCCCTCCACTTT. Encoded protein: CASSSRDTYSPLHF.

The V and J genes are TRBV7-2 and TRBJ1-5; D ambiguous. Germline V gene lookup returns CDR1 SGHTA and CDR2 FQGNSA. V lost 1 base and J lost 0, with 10 bases in between. This CDR3 region has 16 residues. CDR3 residues: CASSLETPYSNQPQHF. The CDR3, as DNA: TGTGCCAGCAGCTTAGAAACCCCGTATAGCAATCAGCCCCAGCATTTT.

In its sample, this clone was seen once. The chain uses TRBV29-1 and TRBJ2-6; 7 positions agree with TRBD1. V was pared by 6 bases and J by 3 bases, with 14 bases of the junction left unmatched. The length of the CDR3 is 17 residues. Germline V gene lookup returns CDR1 SQVTM and CDR2 ANQGSEA. CDR3 protein: CSVTSKTGSFGANVLTF. The CDR3 DNA reads TGCAGCGTGACGTCCAAGACAGGGTCATTTGGGGCCAACGTCCTGACTTTC.

The V gene is TRBV5-1, the J gene TRBJ2-3, with 10 bases that match TRBD2. The CDR3 is made up of 16 amino acids. Germline V gene lookup returns CDR1 SGHRS and CDR2 YFSETQ. With V trimmed by 1 base and J by 2 bases, 4 bases remained unmatched. In DNA, the CDR3 is TGCGCCAGCAGCTTGTTACTAGCGGGACCCACAGATACGCAGTATTTT. As protein: CASSLLLAGPTDTQYF. The entire variable domain, with the rest obtained from reference TRBV5-1 and TRBJ2-3, is as follows: KAGVTQTPRYLIKTRGQQVTLSCSPISGHRSVSWYQQTPGQGLQFLFEYFSETQRNKGNFPGRFSGRQFSNSRSEMNVSTLELGDSALYLCASSLLLAGPTDTQYFGPGTRLTVL.

This chain links TRBV5-5 with TRBJ1-6; the match to TRBD1 covers 9 bases. The length of the CDR3 is 18 residues. CDR1 is SGHKS, CDR2 YYEKEE, per germline (reference sequence). V shed 1 base and J 6 bases; nucleotides not matched to a gene: 11. The CDR3 DNA reads TGTGCCAGCAGCTTGAATTTGGGGACAGGGCAGCGTAATTCACCCCTCCACTTT. Amino acids: CASSLNLGTGQRNSPLHF.

The CDR3, as DNA: TGCAGCGTCGAGGGCGTCGGGGACAGGGTTTGGCGCACTGAAGCTTTCTTT. This gives the protein CSVEGVGDRVWRTEAFF. This chain uses TRBV29-1 with TRBJ1-1, with 9 bases that match TRBD1. CDR3 length: 17 amino acids. The V and J ends lost 6 bases and 4 bases, in that order; junction bases with no gene match: 18. Germline assignment: CDR1 SQVTM and CDR2 ANQGSEA.

The rearrangement uses TRBV2 and TRBJ1-5, with 9 bases identical to TRBD1. After removal of 7 bases from V and 0 bases from J, the junction contained 4 bases not matched to a gene. Germline V gives CDR1 SNHLY, CDR2 FYNNEI. The CDR3 contains 15 residues. CDR3 residues: CASKGQGTSNQPQHF. The CDR3 coding sequence is TGTGCCAGCAAAGGACAGGGGACTAGCAATCAGCCCCAGCATTTT.

The V gene is TRBV5-5, the J gene TRBJ1-1; possibly TRBD1 for D (5 bases). CDR1 is SGHKS and CDR2 is YYEKEE in the germline V gene (reference sequence). V lost 1 base and J lost 2, with 9 bases in between. This CDR3 has 14 amino acids. DNA of the CDR3: TGTGCCAGCAGCTTGACAGGAGTTAACACTGAAGCTTTCTTT. Translating gives CASSLTGVNTEAFF.

V and J are TRBV11-2 and TRBJ1-6, with TRBD1 as a possible D gene (6 bases). The CDR3 loop spans 12 amino acids. Looked up from germline, CDR1 is SGHAT and CDR2 is FQNNGV. Trimming cost V 3 bases and J 13 bases, with 10 bases left between them. CDR3: CASSFEGGPLHF. CDR3 coding DNA: TGTGCCAGCAGCTTCGAGGGGGGTCCCCTCCACTTT.

This rearrangement joins TRBV6-5 to TRBJ1-2; D is unresolved. Trimming removed 5 bases from V and 2 bases from J, with 3 bases in between. The V gene's germline CDR1 is MNHEY and CDR2 SVGAGI. This CDR3 has 11 amino acids. CDR3 DNA: TGTGCCAGCAGTATGAACTATGGCTACACCTTC. Translating it yields CASSMNYGYTF.

The chain has TRBV12-3 or TRBV12-4 and TRBJ1-5; TRBD1 might be the D (5 bases). Trimming left V 7 bases short and J 7 bases short, with 14 bases between. The CDR3 sequence is 13 residues long. CDR3 amino acids: CASTLGERQPQHF. Written as DNA, the CDR3 is TGTGCCAGCACTCTAGGGGAGCGACAGCCCCAGCATTTT.

To note about this clone: Within the sample, other DNA sequences also encode this same CDR3. V usage is TRBV30 and J usage is TRBJ1-2, with 7 bases that match TRBD1. Trimming at V came to 0 bases and at J to 4 bases, leaving 2 bases not matched to a gene. Per the germline V gene, CDR1 is GTSNPN and CDR2 is SVGIG (reference sequence). This CDR3 comprises 13 residues. Here the CDR3 reads CAWSVQGSYGYTF. The CDR3 DNA sequence: TGTGCCTGGAGTGTACAGGGGAGCTATGGCTACACCTTC.

This clone came up a few times. This chain links TRBV4-2 with TRBJ2-5; 11 bases map to TRBD2. V gave up 0 bases and J gave up 5 bases; unmatched junction bases: 8. The V gene's germline CDR1 is LGHNA and CDR2 YNFKEQ. The CDR3 is made up of 17 amino acids. This CDR3 is CASSQDWVTSGMETQYF. The CDR3 coding sequence is TGTGCCAGCAGCCAAGATTGGGTGACTAGCGGGATGGAGACCCAGTACTTC.

The J gene is TRBJ1-2, the V gene TRBV7-9, with D maybe TRBD1 (6 bases). This CDR3 region has 16 residues. Germline V CDR1 and CDR2: SEHNR, FQNEAQ (reference sequence). Deletions cut 3 bases from V and 0 bases from J, with 14 bases between. The CDR3 nucleotides are TGTGCCAGCAGCTTCTTCAGGGGCCGAGCTAACTATGGCTACACCTTC. This translates into CASSFFRGRANYGYTF. Variable domain in full (rest from reference TRBV7-9 and TRBJ1-2): DTGVSQNPRHKITKRGQNVTFRCDPISEHNRLYWYRQTLGQGPEFLTYFQNEAQLEKSRLLSDRFSAERPKGSFSTLEIQRTEQGDSAMYLCASSFFRGRANYGYTFGSGTRLTVV.

The chain has TRBV6-6 and TRBJ2-5, with D possibly TRBD1 on 5 matching bases. The CDR3 extends over 16 amino acids. Between the trimmed V and J ends, which lost 6 bases and 2 bases, there was a span of 19 bases. CDR1 and CDR2 (germline): MNHNY, SVGAGI (reference sequence). The CDR3 reads CASRIPIWGPQETQYF. CDR3 DNA sequence: TGTGCCAGCAGGATCCCCATTTGGGGCCCACAAGAGACCCAGTACTTC.

This chain uses TRBV5-5 with TRBJ1-2; D possibly corresponds to TRBD1 (5 bases). The CDR3 contains 15 residues. From germline, CDR1 is SGHKS and CDR2 YYEKEE (reference sequence). Trimming removed 0 bases from V and 3 bases from J, with 12 bases in between. The CDR3 nucleotides read TGTGCCAGCAGCTTGGTCCAGGGAGACGACTATGGCTACACCTTC. Its translation: CASSLVQGDDYGYTF.

The J gene is TRBJ1-1, the V gene TRBV12-3 or TRBV12-4; D is undetermined. CDR3 size: 13 residues. The V end was cut by 3 bases, the J end by 11 bases, with 16 bases between. DNA for the CDR3: TGTGCCAGCAGTTTTCATCCTACTACGGGGGCTTTCTTT. Translated: CASSFHPTTGAFF.

The table lists this clone with a count of one. The rearrangement joins TRBV19 to TRBJ1-1, with a possible D match to TRBD1 (5 bases). CDR3 length: 16 amino acids. Germline V gives CDR1 LNHDA, CDR2 SQIVND (reference sequence). V dropped 3 bases and J dropped 1 base, with 15 bases sitting between them. Here the CDR3 DNA reads TGTGCCAGTAGTATCCACGGTGGTCAGGGGAACACTGAAGCTTTCTTT. Translated: CASSIHGGQGNTEAFF.

This rearrangement joins TRBV15 to TRBJ1-1; D gene ambiguous. CDR1 is LNHNV, CDR2 YYDKDF, per germline (reference sequence). V was trimmed by 0 bases and J by 4 bases, leaving 15 bases between them. The CDR3 covers 16 residues. The CDR3 region is CATSRDLRAIGTEAFF. The CDR3 nucleotides are TGTGCCACCAGCAGAGATCTACGGGCCATAGGCACTGAAGCTTTCTTT.

V and J are TRBV9 and TRBJ1-2; unclear D gene. Per the germline V gene, CDR1 is SGDLS and CDR2 is YYNGEE. V lost 0 bases and J 3 bases, leaving 9 bases between the germline ends. This CDR3 region has 14 residues. The CDR3 coding sequence is TGTGCCAGCAGCGTAGAATCGACGGACTATGGCTACACCTTC. Translating it yields CASSVESTDYGYTF.

The genes are TRBV6-5 and TRBJ1-1, with 10 nucleotides matching TRBD1. V lost 2 bases to trimming and J lost 5 bases; unmatched junction nucleotides: 8. The CDR3 runs 16 residues. The germline V gene encodes CDR1 MNHEY and CDR2 SVGAGI. The CDR3 region is CASSYGGQGFGTEAFF. The DNA of the CDR3 is TGTGCCAGCAGTTACGGGGGACAGGGGTTTGGGACTGAAGCTTTCTTT.

This sequence joins TRBV28 and TRBJ1-1; no definite D call. The CDR3 length is 13 residues. The germline V gene has CDR1 MDHEN and CDR2 SYDVKM. V was shortened by 6 bases and J by 1 base, with 9 bases between the two germline ends. The CDR3 DNA sequence: TGTGCCAGCAGCCGAGCCTCGAACACTGAAGCTTTCTTT. This gives the protein CASSRASNTEAFF.

This rearrangement joins TRBV5-4 to TRBJ2-1, with 14 positions matching TRBD2. This CDR3 is built from 17 residues. Germline trimming cut 4 bases from V and 12 bases from J; bases unmatched to any gene: 15. CDR1 is SGHNT and CDR2 is YYREEE in the germline V gene (reference sequence). CDR3: CASSDRTPGLAGVGQFF. The DNA for the CDR3 is TGTGCCAGCAGCGACAGGACACCGGGACTAGCGGGAGTAGGGCAGTTCTTC.

The chain has TRBV28 and TRBJ2-1, with D possibly matching TRBD1 (6 bases). V was shortened by 5 bases and J by 14 bases, with 16 bases between the two germline ends. CDR3 size: 12 residues. The germline V gene encodes CDR1 MDHEN and CDR2 SYDVKM. The CDR3 DNA sequence: TGTGCCAGCAGTCCCCACAGGGAAAGGGAGTTCTTC. Translation: CASSPHREREFF.

The V and J genes are TRBV3-1 (or the pseudogene TRBV3-2) and TRBJ1-3; D is unresolved. The CDR3 consists of 15 residues. CDR1 is LGHDT and CDR2 is YNNKEL in the germline V gene (reference sequence). The V and J ends lost 4 bases and 1 base respectively, with 11 bases between them. CDR3 protein: CASSPRRGSGNTIYF. CDR3 in DNA: TGTGCCAGCAGCCCCAGACGGGGATCTGGAAACACCATATATTTT.

The chain carries TRBV5-4 and TRBJ2-1; D unclear. V lost 2 bases and J lost 9, with 15 bases in between. Germline CDR1 SGHNT, CDR2 YYREEE (reference sequence). The CDR3 is made up of 14 amino acids. The CDR3 is CASSFRGTTTEQFF. CDR3 nucleotide sequence: TGTGCCAGCAGCTTCCGTGGAACCACTACTGAGCAGTTCTTC.

The chain carries TRBV9 and TRBJ1-1; D remains unclear. CDR1 SGDLS and CDR2 YYNGEE come from the germline V gene. Trimming removed 2 bases from V and 10 bases from J, with 18 bases in between. The CDR3 length is 14 residues. The chain's CDR3 is CASSVSSKGFAAFF. DNA of the CDR3: TGTGCCAGCAGCGTCTCCTCAAAGGGTTTCGCAGCTTTCTTT.